These 7 T cell receptor delta chains originate from one sample sequenced in a study of delta chains in infants with herpesvirus infections. PBMC RNA was reverse transcribed using gamma-chain- and delta-chain-specific primers. TCRdb used CATT to re-call clones from the RT-PCR reads. The table lists roughly 3,200 delta-chain clones, 32% of them singletons. The source was peripheral blood, collected at time point 3 of longitudinal follow-up. Receptors were obtained from a human donor who was a Ugandan infant, either HIV-exposed or HIV-unexposed (not recorded which).

This clone is medium-sized within its sample. The CDR3 loop reads CALGPPSDKLIF. The CDR3, as DNA: TGTGCTCTTGGGCCTCCGTCCGATAAACTCATCTTT. The V gene is TRDV1, the J gene TRDJ1; D unresolved. Germline V CDR1 and CDR2: TSWWSYY, QGS. The CDR3 is 12 amino acids. V was cut by 5 bases and J by 3 bases, with 7 bases left in between.

This clone was counted between two and nine times. The chain employs TRDV1 and TRDJ2; D gene ambiguous. This CDR3 is 16 amino acids long. Trimming removed 8 bases from V and 2 bases from J, with 18 bases in between. CDR1 and CDR2 from the germline V gene are TSWWSYY and QGS. CDR3 loop: CALRVPILLLTAQLFF. The DNA of the CDR3 is TGTGCTCTTAGAGTCCCTATACTCTTATTGACAGCACAACTCTTCTTT.

The chain carries TRDV1 and TRDJ1; TRDD3 matches at 8 bases. This CDR3 contains 22 residues. Germline V gene data show CDR1 as TSWWSYY and CDR2 as QGS. V lost 5 bases, J lost 3 bases, and 29 bases stayed unmatched. CDR3 sequence reads: CALGTPLRRSGGWFPCPDKLIF. The DNA of the CDR3 is TGTGCTCTTGGGACCCCCCTTCGGCGAAGTGGGGGATGGTTTCCATGTCCCGATAAACTCATCTTT.

Only a few counts were recorded for this clone. The chain links TRDV1 to TRDJ1; 7 positions agree with TRDD3. CDR1 is TSWWSYY and CDR2 is QGS in the germline V gene. The CDR3 covers 15 residues. Trimming took 4 bases from V and 7 from J; bases not matched to a gene: 12. CDR3 residues: CALGGHRGDASKLIF. The CDR3 nucleotides read TGTGCTCTTGGGGGACACCGGGGGGATGCTTCTAAACTCATCTTT.

The chain carries TRDV1 and TRDJ1; D is possibly TRDD3 (5 bases). CDR1 and CDR2 (germline): TSWWSYY, QGS. Trimming shortened V by 4 bases and J by 8 bases, and 20 bases separated the two germline ends. This CDR3 contains 15 residues. The CDR3 DNA reads TGTGCTCTTGGGGGACCCCCCGGGGGTTACCGAAAACTCATCTTT. Amino acid sequence: CALGGPPGGYRKLIF.

A word on this clone: A much larger clone lies one base from this, so it may be a read error. This chain uses TRAV29/DV5 with TRDJ1; 13 nucleotides match TRDD3. The germline V gene encodes CDR1 NSMFDY and CDR2 ISSIKDK. The length of the CDR3 is 18 residues. The CDR3 DNA reads TGTGCAGCAAGCGCGAACTGGGGGATACGAAATCCAACCGATAAACCCATCTTT. Translating gives CAASANWGIRNPTDKPIF.

This clone was observed a few times. Given a far larger clone just one base away, this is likely a sequencing read error. The sample has other DNA sequences that encode this CDR3 too. This sequence joins TRDV2 and TRDJ1; 10 positions match TRDD3. Germline V gene lookup returns CDR1 GEAIGNYY and CDR2 EKD. CDR3 size: 14 residues. The V and J ends lost 2 bases and 2 bases, in that order; junction bases with no gene match: 1. DNA of the CDR3: TGTGCCTGTGACAAACTGGGGGATACCGATAAACTCATCTTT. Its protein product is CACDKLGDTDKLIF.